A selection of T cell receptor beta chains follows, all from one sample in a study of vaccination and CD4 T cells after COVID-19. No cognate antigen is known for these TCRs. TCRdb ran MiXCR on the PCR reads and lists one entry per CDR3 protein. The sample contains 20,000 to 25,000 distinct CDR3 sequences, 60% of which appear only once. Here the sequenced sample was CD4+ T cells from blood, cultured in vitro, taken after SARS-CoV-2 vaccination. These receptors were taken from a human donor who received a COVID-19 vaccine. CDR3s include the opening cysteine and the closing phenylalanine or tryptophan.

>TRBJ1-6|TRBV5-1
CASSLDGRGPNSPLHF
>TRBJ2-2|TRBV14
CASSRSRLAENTGGLFF
>TRBJ2-5|TRBV20-1
CSAQRRQETQYF
>TRBJ1-2|TRBV20-1
CSARERGRFYGYTF
>TRBJ2-3|TRBV6-5
CASRLLSALDSSTDTQYF
>TRBJ1-5|TRBV7-9
CASSVNDGPKSHKPQHF
>TRBJ2-5|TRBV30
CAWSVPSGGALETQYF
>TRBJ1-1|TRBV19
CASTLGDLGAEAFF
>TRBJ1-6|TRBV30
CAWIGGQGYYNSPLHF
>TRBJ2-3|TRBV7-2
CASSPLGGGADTQYF
>TRBJ2-2|TRBV11-3
CASSPMVGELFF
>TRBJ1-1|TRBV10-3
CAITRGGATEAFF